The present entry profiles one T cell receptor (beta chain) with its context. Regarding time point: 2015-2016 season, 7 days after influenza vaccination. Sorted cTfh were non-naive CD4+CXCR5+PD-1+, either ICOS+CD38+ or ICOS-CD38-. The sample belongs to a study of follicular helper T cells after annual influenza vaccination. Clones were sequenced by immunoSEQ multiplex PCR, and TCRdb holds only the in-frame ones, with some missing. The sample includes 8,000 to 9,000 clones, 82% of them seen just once. Germline V gene data show CDR1 as SGHDT and CDR2 as YYEEEE. V shed 2 bases and J 4 bases; nucleotides not matched to a gene: 2. The CDR3 length is 15 residues.

Here the sequenced sample was CXCR5+ CD38- circulating T follicular helper cells from blood, taken 7 days after influenza vaccination. Subset described: circulating Tfh, non-naive CD4+CXCR5+PD-1+ (ICOS+CD38+ or ICOS-CD38-). This receptor was identified in an adult who received the influenza vaccine. This chain connects TRBV5-6 to TRBJ2-3; 12 bases fit TRBD2. CDR3 region: CASSFGLAGPDTQYF. CDR3 bases: TGTGCCAGCAGCTTTGGACTAGCGGGGCCAGATACGCAGTATTTT. The whole variable domain, remainder taken from reference TRBV5-6 and TRBJ2-3, is DAGVTQSPTHLIKTRGQQVTLRCSPKSGHDTVSWYQQALGQGPQFIFQYYEEEERQRGNFPDRFSGHQFPNYSSELNVNALLLGDSALYLCASSFGLAGPDTQYFGPGTRLTVL.